The 27 T cell receptor beta chains presented below share a single source sample, sequenced in a study of cytomegalovirus exposure and HLA in healthy donors. The PCR used 60 Vbeta and 13 Jbeta primers. Sequencing was performed with immunoSEQ multiplex PCR; in TCRdb, only in-frame clones are kept and a portion is missing. This sample has approximately 160,000 clones, with around 80% found just once. Input material: PBMCs. Receptors originate from a woman aged 35 to 49 in good health and CMV-seronegative.

The chain combines TRBV6-1 with TRBJ1-1; D possibly corresponds to TRBD1 (6 bases). Germline V gives CDR1 MNHNS, CDR2 SASEGT. V dropped 8 bases and J dropped 1 base, with 14 bases sitting between them. The length of the CDR3 is 14 residues. CDR3 DNA sequence: TGTGCCAGCGGAGACCTGGGACAGAACACTGAAGCTTTCTTT. This codes for CASGDLGQNTEAFF.

The V gene is TRBV27, the J gene TRBJ2-7; D is uncertain. Germline V CDR1 and CDR2: MNHEY, SMNVEV (reference sequence). V lost 3 bases to trimming and J lost 1 base, with 4 bases between them. This CDR3 has 12 residues. The DNA of the CDR3 is TGTGCCAGCAGTTTTAATTCCTACGAGCAGTACTTC. Protein product: CASSFNSYEQYF.

V gene TRBV30 combines with J gene TRBJ1-1; D gene uncertain. This CDR3 has 13 amino acids. CDR1 and CDR2 from the germline V gene are GTSNPN and SVGIG (reference sequence). The ends were cut back, 0 bases at V and 5 bases at J, with 10 bases in the middle. The DNA of the CDR3 is TGTGCCTGGAGTGTACGGGAAGGGACTGAAGCTTTCTTT. Translated, it gives CAWSVREGTEAFF.

V is TRBV5-1 and J is TRBJ1-4; D call uncertain. There are 15 residues in the CDR3. Germline-derived CDR1 and CDR2 are SGHRS and YFSETQ. The germline V and J ends were trimmed by 3 bases and 0 bases, with 9 bases remaining between them. CDR3 region: CASSSETSTNEKLFF. The CDR3 DNA reads TGCGCCAGCAGCTCAGAGACATCAACTAATGAAAAACTGTTTTTT.

The rearrangement joins TRBV29-1 to TRBJ1-5, with 7 bases identical to TRBD1. The CDR3 is made up of 13 amino acids. V shed 6 bases, J shed 7 bases, and the junction held 9 bases outside the gene matches. Germline V lookup: CDR1 SQVTM, CDR2 ANQGSEA. CDR3 residues: CSVAGGGGQPQHF. DNA for the CDR3: TGCAGCGTCGCGGGAGGGGGCGGACAGCCCCAGCATTTT.

This chain connects TRBV28 to TRBJ2-1; 12 bases align to TRBD2. Trimming at V came to 6 bases and at J to 5 bases, leaving 8 bases not matched to a gene. This CDR3 spans 16 amino acids. Germline values: CDR1 MDHEN, CDR2 SYDVKM. In DNA, the CDR3 is TGTGCCAGCAGAGCATCCGGACTAGCGGGAAACAATGAGCAGTTCTTC. Its translation: CASRASGLAGNNEQFF.

The chain uses TRBV11-2 and TRBJ2-7; a weak D match, TRBD1 (6 bases). Germline V gene sequence: CDR1 SGHAT, CDR2 FQNNGV. The CDR3 spans 13 residues. Trimming removed 2 bases at V and 3 bases at J, with 8 bases between. DNA for the CDR3: TGTGCCAGCAGCTTACGGGGACACTACGAGCAGTACTTC. This gives the protein CASSLRGHYEQYF.

The chain carries TRBV5-1 and TRBJ2-3, with D possibly matching TRBD2 (6 bases). The CDR3 length is 15 residues. Germline assignment: CDR1 SGHRS and CDR2 YFSETQ. Trimming took 8 bases from V and 0 from J, leaving 16 bases between them. As DNA, the CDR3 is TGCGCCAGTGGATCCGGGGACTCTAGCACAGATACGCAGTATTTT. Protein product: CASGSGDSSTDTQYF.

This clone was recorded a few times. The chain employs TRBV5-1 and TRBJ1-5; no clear D gene. The ends were cut back, 0 bases at V and 13 bases at J, with 14 bases in the middle. Germline CDR1 reads SGHRS; CDR2 reads YFSETQ. CDR3 length equals 13 residues. The CDR3 bases are TGCGCCAGCAGCTTGGTTCCGGCAGGTTGGCAGCATTTT. Protein product: CASSLVPAGWQHF.

The V and J genes are TRBV6-1 and TRBJ1-5; D remains unclear. Germline V lookup: CDR1 MNHNS, CDR2 SASEGT. The CDR3 extends over 14 amino acids. Deletions cut 5 bases from V and 4 bases from J, with 12 bases between. Here the CDR3 reads CASSLRRGNQPQHF. The CDR3, as DNA: TGTGCCAGCAGTCTACGACGGGGTAATCAGCCCCAGCATTTT.

This clone was picked up a small number of times. The chain has TRBV2 and TRBJ2-7; D perhaps matches TRBD1 (6 bases). Germline V gene sequence: CDR1 SNHLY, CDR2 FYNNEI. Trimming stripped 6 bases from V and 3 bases from J, with 15 bases between. The CDR3 extends over 14 amino acids. CDR3 loop: CASRLSGQHYEQYF. In DNA, the CDR3 is TGTGCCAGCAGATTATCAGGACAGCACTACGAGCAGTACTTC.

This chain links TRBV15 with TRBJ2-5; TRBD2 might be the D (5 bases). CDR1 and CDR2 from the germline V gene are LNHNV and YYDKDF (reference sequence). Trimming removed 0 bases at V and 2 bases at J, with 10 bases between. This CDR3 spans 15 amino acids. The CDR3 reads CATSRDNSGQETQYF. DNA for the CDR3: TGTGCCACCAGCAGAGATAACAGCGGTCAAGAGACCCAGTACTTC.

This chain connects TRBV11-2 to TRBJ1-3; possibly TRBD1 for D (6 bases). V shed 3 bases and J shed 2 bases, with 14 bases lying between them. The CDR3 is 16 amino acids. From germline, CDR1 is SGHAT and CDR2 FQNNGV. The CDR3 nucleotides are TGTGCCAGCAGCTTTGGGGGCGCTAGCCCTGGAAACACCATATATTTT. Translating gives CASSFGGASPGNTIYF. Supplemented by reference TRBV11-2 and TRBJ1-3, the full variable domain reads EAGVAQSPRYKIIEKRQSVAFWCNPISGHATLYWYQQILGQGPKLLIQFQNNGVVDDSQLPKDRFSAERLKGVDSTLKIQPAKLEDSAVYLCASSFGGASPGNTIYFGEGSWLTVV.

This clone was detected only once. The chain has TRBV7-2 and TRBJ2-7; D not resolved. The germline V gene has CDR1 SGHTA and CDR2 FQGNSA. The CDR3 has 14 residues. Trimming took off 1 base at V and 1 base at J, with 8 bases between the two ends. This CDR3 reads CASSLDGGSYEQYF. In DNA, the CDR3 is TGTGCCAGCAGCTTAGATGGCGGATCCTACGAGCAGTACTTC.

This clone was recorded a few times. This chain uses TRBV18 with TRBJ1-1, with 7 bases identical to TRBD1. The CDR3 sequence is 13 residues long. With 3 bases clipped from V and 7 bases from J, the junction kept 5 bases outside the gene matches. Germline-derived CDR1 and CDR2 are KGHSH and LQKENI. CDR3 sequence (DNA): TGTGCCAGCTCACCGGGGACAGCCTTTGAAGCTTTCTTT. It translates to CASSPGTAFEAFF.

To note about this clone: The same CDR3 also results from other DNA sequences found in this sample. V gene TRBV2 combines with J gene TRBJ2-1; the D gene is possibly TRBD2 (5 bases). The CDR3 sequence is 12 residues long. Germline V gene lookup returns CDR1 SNHLY and CDR2 FYNNEI. Trimming pared 8 bases from V and 0 bases from J, leaving 5 bases between. The CDR3 DNA sequence: TGTGCCAGCGGGAGCTCCTACAATGAGCAGTTCTTC. Protein product: CASGSSYNEQFF.

A single count supports this clone. CDR3 in amino acids: CASSLTQVSSYEQYF. DNA for the CDR3: TGTGCCAGCTCACTGACACAGGTTAGCTCCTACGAGCAGTACTTC. The chain employs TRBV18 and TRBJ2-7; TRBD1 might be the D (5 bases). CDR3 length equals 15 residues. Trimming shortened V by 4 bases and J by 0 bases, and 13 bases separated the two germline ends. Germline V gene sequence: CDR1 KGHSH, CDR2 LQKENI.

The chain recombines TRBV5-8 with TRBJ1-3; unclear D gene. Trimming pared 0 bases from V and 0 bases from J, leaving 10 bases between. The CDR3 spans 16 residues. Germline-derived CDR1 and CDR2 are SGHTS and YDEGEE. CDR3 in amino acids: CASSLARGISGNTIYF. In nucleotides, the CDR3 is TGTGCCAGCAGCTTGGCGAGAGGGATCTCTGGAAACACCATATATTTT.

The CDR3 bases are TGCGCCAGCAGCCCCAGACAGACTGGGGGGACCGGCTCTGGGGCCAACGTCCTGACTTTC. This codes for CASSPRQTGGTGSGANVLTF. The chain uses TRBV5-1 and TRBJ2-6; TRBD2 is a possible D gene (6 bases). Germline assignment: CDR1 SGHRS and CDR2 YFSETQ. V gave up 4 bases and J gave up 0 bases, with 23 bases separating them. This CDR3 has 20 residues.

This clone was seen only a few times. This rearrangement joins TRBV7-9 to TRBJ2-6, with a possible D match to TRBD2 (6 bases). The germline CDR1 and CDR2 sequences are SEHNR and FQNEAQ (reference sequence). Trimming took 6 bases from V and 0 from J, leaving 15 bases between them. The CDR3 loop spans 17 amino acids. The CDR3 nucleotides are TGTGCCAGCAGTCTAATGGGAGGTAGCTCTGGGGCCAACGTCCTGACTTTC. Translated, it gives CASSLMGGSSGANVLTF.

CDR3 loop: CAWSLGLAGVDEQFF. For the CDR3, the DNA is TGTGCCTGGAGTTTGGGACTAGCGGGAGTAGATGAGCAGTTCTTC. The chain joins TRBV30 to TRBJ2-1; 14 nucleotides match TRBD2. The CDR3 has 15 amino acids. Trimming took 2 bases from V and 8 from J; bases not matched to a gene: 5. Germline CDR1 and CDR2: GTSNPN and SVGIG (reference sequence).

This clone turned up a few times. This chain links TRBV19 with TRBJ1-5; 11 nucleotides align to TRBD1. This CDR3 has 19 residues. From germline, CDR1 is LNHDA and CDR2 SQIVND (reference sequence). Losses at the gene ends were 4 bases for V and 0 bases for J; bases not matched to a gene: 11. The CDR3 sequence: CASSTGQGAFPYSNQPQHF. The DNA of the CDR3 is TGTGCCAGTAGTACCGGACAGGGGGCTTTCCCTTATAGCAATCAGCCCCAGCATTTT.

The chain combines TRBV11-2 with TRBJ1-2; 9 nucleotides align to TRBD1. The CDR3 contains 11 residues. Germline loops: CDR1 SGHAT, CDR2 FQNNGV. Losses at the gene ends were 5 bases for V and 14 bases for J; bases not matched to a gene: 6. The CDR3 sequence is CASSPGQGLTF. The CDR3 DNA sequence: TGTGCCAGCAGCCCAGGACAGGGGCTAACCTTC.

The chain has TRBV7-9 and TRBJ1-5; maybe TRBD1 (5 bases). Trimming took off 5 bases at V and 4 bases at J, with 15 bases between the two ends. This CDR3 spans 15 amino acids. Germline values: CDR1 SEHNR, CDR2 FQNEAQ (reference sequence). The CDR3: CASSAIAGSNQPQHF. In DNA, the CDR3 is TGTGCCAGCAGCGCCATTGCAGGGTCAAATCAGCCCCAGCATTTT.

The V gene is TRBV6-5, the J gene TRBJ2-7; tentatively, D is TRBD2 (5 bases). This CDR3 has 15 residues. Germline V gene data show CDR1 as MNHEY and CDR2 as SVGAGI. The ends were cut back, 0 bases at V and 2 bases at J, with 11 bases in the middle. CDR3 sequence reads: CASSYSISGTYEQYF. The CDR3 coding sequence is TGTGCCAGCAGTTACTCGATTTCCGGGACCTACGAGCAGTACTTC.

V is TRBV27 and J is TRBJ2-2; D possibly corresponds to TRBD1 (6 bases). The CDR3 length is 13 residues. Trimming left V 7 bases short and J 10 bases short, with 16 bases between. Germline V gives CDR1 MNHEY, CDR2 SMNVEV (reference sequence). The CDR3 loop is CASTSTAGEELFF. Written as DNA, the CDR3 is TGTGCCAGCACCTCCACCGCAGGGGAGGAGCTGTTTTTT.

V usage is TRBV28 and J usage is TRBJ2-3; 12 bases are a match to TRBD2. This CDR3 comprises 16 residues. Germline V gives CDR1 MDHEN, CDR2 SYDVKM. The V and J ends lost 5 bases and 3 bases, in that order; junction bases with no gene match: 6. The CDR3 reads CASSTASGRGTDTQYF. The CDR3 coding sequence is TGTGCCAGCAGTACCGCTAGCGGGAGGGGGACAGATACGCAGTATTTT.